These 31 T cell receptor beta chains share one sample of origin, sequenced in a study of regulatory T cells in long-lasting Graves disease (dated by TCRdb to about 2021). The sample's time point label, decoded: newly diagnosed GD, antithyroid drugs for less than 3 months. For both TCR sequencing and RNA sequencing, RNA was extracted from PBMCs using TRIzol. Library method: multiplex PCR. TCRdb names Illumina HiSeq 4000 as the instrument used. TCR beta libraries were built with iRepertoire HTBI primers and Arm-PCR amplification of CDR3 regions. Clones were called with MiXCR by TCRdb after fastp trimmed the public reads at Q25, and only in-frame beta chains were retained. Each record represents a unique CDR3 protein, reported with the most common genes and DNA among its rows. This sample is represented by about 240,000 distinct CDR3 sequences; over 20% of them were singletons. The top ten clones comprise more than 11% of the sample.

Sequences were derived from peripheral blood mononuclear cells (PBMCs), sampled at new diagnosis, from a patient treated with antithyroid drugs. All receptors derive from a female donor with Graves disease.

In its sample, this clonotype was seen a few times. A much larger clone lies one base from this, so it may be a read error. V and J are TRBV6-5 and TRBJ2-7; 9 bases are a match to TRBD1. Germline V gene sequence: CDR1 MNHEY, CDR2 SVGAGI. The CDR3 is 15 amino acids. The CDR3 nucleotides are TGTGTCAGCAGTTACCACGACAGGGGGGCCTACGAGCAGTACTTC. Protein sequence: CVSSYHDRGAYEQYF.

In this sample, this clonotype turned up many times. V gene TRBV12-3 or TRBV12-4 combines with J gene TRBJ2-7, with TRBD1 matching over 8 bases. The CDR3 has 13 residues. With V trimmed by 5 bases and J by 6 bases, 6 bases remained unmatched. The CDR3 loop is CASSRQGAAEQYF. DNA for the CDR3: TGTGCCAGCAGTCGTCAGGGGGCGGCCGAGCAGTACTTC.

In regard to this clonotype: A far larger clone is only one base removed, so a read error is likely. The chain is built from TRBV27 and TRBJ2-7, with D tentatively TRBD1 (5 bases). V was pared by 5 bases and J by 7 bases, with 18 bases between. Germline CDR1 MNHEY, CDR2 SMNVEV (reference sequence). This CDR3 spans 14 amino acids. The CDR3 region has the DNA TGTGCCAGCAGTGAGGCCTTTGGGGCGCGGGAGCAGTACTTC. Translated: CASSEAFGAREQYF.

V is TRBV11-3 and J is TRBJ2-1, with TRBD2 identical over 7 bases. This CDR3 region has 18 residues. Looked up from germline, CDR1 is SGHNT and CDR2 is YENEEA. V lost 4 bases to trimming and J lost 9 bases; unmatched junction nucleotides: 21. CDR3 sequence reads: CASSSIRSGGGPMGEQFF. DNA for the CDR3: TGTGCCAGCAGCTCCATAAGGTCTGGGGGAGGGCCGATGGGTGAGCAGTTCTTC.

V and J are TRBV20-1 and TRBJ2-3; weak D call: TRBD1 (5 bases). The germline gives CDR1 DFQATT, CDR2 SNEGSKA (reference sequence). This CDR3 comprises 12 residues. Trimming removed 3 bases from V and 4 bases from J, with 8 bases in between. The CDR3 protein is CSASSGPDTQYF. CDR3 nucleotide sequence: TGCAGTGCTAGTTCAGGGCCAGATACGCAGTATTTT.

This clonotype has at least ten counts. The chain combines TRBV5-1 with TRBJ2-3, with D perhaps TRBD1 or TRBD2 (6 bases each). CDR1 and CDR2 from the germline V gene are SGHRS and YFSETQ. Trimming stripped 0 bases from V and 4 bases from J, with 12 bases between. The CDR3 is made up of 15 amino acids. The DNA of the CDR3 is TGCGCCAGCAGCTTGGTTGGGGGGCAGGCAGATACGCAGTATTTT. Protein product: CASSLVGGQADTQYF.

This clonotype was seen ten or more times. The V gene is TRBV6-1, the J gene TRBJ2-7; D is ambiguous. The CDR3 runs 11 residues. In germline, CDR1 is MNHNS, CDR2 SASEGT. The ends were cut back, 10 bases at V and 6 bases at J, with 13 bases in the middle. The CDR3 region has the DNA TGTGCCACACTTAAGGGCTTCGAGCAGTACTTC. Translating it yields CATLKGFEQYF.

The table lists this clonotype with a few counts. V is TRBV4-1 and J is TRBJ2-2; D might be TRBD1 (5 bases). The CDR3 sequence is 15 residues long. The germline V gene encodes CDR1 MGHRA and CDR2 YSYEKL. V lost 0 bases to trimming and J lost 4 bases, with 9 bases between them. The CDR3 DNA reads TGCGCCAGCAGCCAAGACGGCAGGGCCACCGGGGAGCTGTTTTTT. Protein product: CASSQDGRATGELFF.

This clonotype was seen at least ten times. The V and J genes are TRBV24-1 and TRBJ1-2; 7 nucleotides agree with TRBD1. Trimming removed 2 bases from V and 8 bases from J; junction bases left unmatched: 16. The CDR3 totals 17 residues. The V gene's germline CDR1 is KGHDR and CDR2 SFDVKD. The CDR3 reads CATSDSFRGGRRGGYTF. CDR3 coding DNA: TGTGCCACCAGTGATTCCTTTAGAGGGGGCCGTCGAGGGGGCTACACCTTC.

This clonotype was counted a few times. Relative to the germline gene, one junction end is altered; a read error may explain this. The V and J genes are TRBV4-1 and TRBJ2-5; 11 nucleotides agree with TRBD2. The CDR3 sequence is 15 residues long. Germline CDR1 is MGHRA and CDR2 is YSYEKL. This CDR3 is CASSQGGLAGETQYF. In DNA, the CDR3 is TGCGCCAGCAGTCAAGGAGGACTAGCGGGAGAGACCCAGTACTTC.

This clonotype was detected ten times or more. The chain uses TRBV7-3 and TRBJ2-2; 7 bases agree with TRBD1. Trimming at V came to 4 bases and at J to 4 bases, leaving 9 bases not matched to a gene. This CDR3 comprises 16 residues. CDR1 is SGHTA, CDR2 FQGTGA, per germline. Here the CDR3 reads CASSSATGVPTGELFF. CDR3 sequence (DNA): TGTGCCAGCAGCTCCGCTACAGGGGTACCCACCGGGGAGCTGTTTTTT.

The V call is TRBV7-9, the J call TRBJ1-4; D ambiguous. From germline, CDR1 is SEHNR and CDR2 FQNEAQ (reference sequence). Trimming removed 5 bases from V and 12 bases from J, with 13 bases in between. The CDR3 contains 12 residues. CDR3 nucleotides: TGTGCCAGCAGCCAGTGGCCGTTGGAACTGTTTTTT. It is translated as CASSQWPLELFF.

This clonotype was counted many times. The chain links TRBV6-2 or TRBV6-3 to TRBJ2-1; D tentatively reads TRBD1 or TRBD2 (5 bases each). Germline assignment: CDR1 MNHEY and CDR2 SVGEGT. V was pared by 8 bases and J by 2 bases, with 16 bases between. The CDR3 length is 15 residues. This chain's CDR3 is CASALRDLTYNEQFF. The CDR3 DNA follows: TGTGCCAGCGCCCTCAGGGACCTGACCTACAATGAGCAGTTCTTC.

This clonotype showed up many times. The chain employs TRBV20-1 and TRBJ2-3, with TRBD1 identical over 11 bases. CDR3 size: 13 residues. Looked up from germline, CDR1 is DFQATT and CDR2 is SNEGSKA (reference sequence). The CDR3 DNA is TGCCTTGGAGGACAGGGGGCCTCAGATACGCAGTATTTT. This encodes CLGGQGASDTQYF.

This clonotype came up a few times. The chain recombines TRBV20-1 with TRBJ1-3, with TRBD1 identical over 8 bases. V lost 5 bases to trimming and J lost 0 bases; unmatched junction nucleotides: 3. This CDR3 is 14 amino acids long. Looked up from germline, CDR1 is DFQATT and CDR2 is SNEGSKA (reference sequence). CDR3 sequence reads: CSAYTGGSGNTIYF. The CDR3 DNA follows: TGCAGTGCTTATACAGGGGGCTCTGGAAACACCATATATTTT.

This clonotype was detected many times. V and J are TRBV7-2 and TRBJ1-6, with D tentatively TRBD1 (5 bases). The germline V and J ends were trimmed by 2 bases and 13 bases, with 21 bases remaining between them. Germline-derived CDR1 and CDR2 are SGHTA and FQGNSA. CDR3 size: 16 residues. This chain's CDR3 is CASSLSGPQRGAPLHF. As DNA, the CDR3 is TGTGCCAGCAGCTTATCGGGGCCCCAGAGGGGCGCCCCCCTCCACTTT.

The chain joins TRBV4-1 to TRBJ1-4; perhaps TRBD1 as D (6 bases). CDR1 and CDR2 from the germline V gene are MGHRA and YSYEKL. Trimming shortened V by 1 base and J by 7 bases, and 16 bases separated the two germline ends. This CDR3 spans 16 amino acids. The CDR3, as DNA: TGCGCCAGCAGCCAAGGGGTAGGGGGTATCGGTGAAAAACTGTTTTTT. It translates to CASSQGVGGIGEKLFF.

This clonotype was observed many times. The CDR3: CASVAYNEQFF. In DNA, the CDR3 is TGTGCCAGCGTCGCCTACAATGAGCAGTTCTTC. The chain joins TRBV12-3 or TRBV12-4 to TRBJ2-1, with no clear D. With 8 bases removed from V and 2 bases from J, the gap between germline ends came to 4 bases. The CDR3 loop spans 11 amino acids.

The table lists this clonotype with a few counts. The V and J genes are TRBV10-1 and TRBJ2-2, with 7 bases lining up with TRBD1. Germline V CDR1 and CDR2: WNHNN, SYGVQD (reference sequence). Germline trimming cut 3 bases from V and 6 bases from J; bases unmatched to any gene: 1. The CDR3 sequence is 13 residues long. Here the CDR3 reads CASSETGAGELFF. For the CDR3, the DNA is TGCGCCAGCAGTGAAACAGGGGCCGGGGAGCTGTTTTTT.

V gene TRBV7-9 combines with J gene TRBJ1-6; D is possibly TRBD1 (5 bases). Per the germline V gene, CDR1 is SEHNR and CDR2 is FQNEAQ (reference sequence). CDR3 length: 15 residues. Trimming cost V 4 bases and J 7 bases, with 14 bases left between them. The CDR3 nucleotides are TGTGCCAGCAGCTGGCCGGGACCCGAGAATTCACCCCTCCACTTT. Its protein is CASSWPGPENSPLHF.

This clonotype was counted ten times or more. The chain has TRBV11-1 and TRBJ1-1; unclear D gene. Trimming pared 3 bases from V and 10 bases from J, leaving 12 bases between. The CDR3 is 12 amino acids. In germline, CDR1 is SGHAT, CDR2 FQDESV (reference sequence). The CDR3 DNA reads TGTGCCAGCAGCTTGGAGAGGGCGAGAGCTTTCTTT. It is translated as CASSLERARAFF.

This sequence joins TRBV28 and TRBJ1-1; 7 bases map to TRBD1. Looked up from germline, CDR1 is MDHEN and CDR2 is SYDVKM. The CDR3 is 14 residues long. Trimming removed 4 bases from V and 7 bases from J; junction bases left unmatched: 9. The CDR3 DNA reads as TGTGCCAGCAGTTCGTCAAGGGGGCTCAGTGAAGCTTTCTTT. Protein product: CASSSSRGLSEAFF.

Points on this clonotype: A far more abundant clone sits one base away, making this likely a read error. This chain joins TRBV10-3 and TRBJ1-1, with 8 bases matching TRBD1. CDR1 and CDR2 (germline): ENHRY, SYGVKD. This CDR3 has 13 residues. V was clipped by 11 bases and J by 4 bases; unmatched bases: 9. The CDR3 reads CAGSATGGTEAFF. In nucleotides, the CDR3 is TGTGCCGGCAGCGCCACAGGGGGCACTGAAGCTTTCTTT.

This clonotype was recorded once. Since a much larger clone is just one base distant, this may be a read error. CDR3 bases: TGTGCCAGCAGTGCCCATGGCGGGGGGCTCAACCAAGAGACCCAGTACTTC. It is translated as CASSAHGGGLNQETQYF. This chain connects TRBV6-1 to TRBJ2-5, with 8 positions matching TRBD2. Germline V gene lookup returns CDR1 MNHNS and CDR2 SASEGT. Trimming at V came to 4 bases and at J to 0 bases, leaving 10 bases not matched to a gene. This CDR3 spans 17 amino acids.

For this clonotype: A far larger clone lies a single base away; this is likely a read error. The chain uses TRBV28 and TRBJ2-4, with 8 bases aligning to TRBD2. The end of the DNA aligns better with TRBJ2-5, so the J call may be wrong. Germline CDR1 and CDR2: MDHEN and SYDVKM. The length of the CDR3 is 16 residues. The DNA for the CDR3 is TGTGCCAGCAGTTTTATTTTCGGGGGGGGGCAAGGGACCCAGTACTTC. It codes for CASSFIFGGGQGTQYF.

This clonotype was recorded at least ten times. J is TRBJ2-5 and V is TRBV20-1; D possibly uses TRBD1 or TRBD2 (6 bases each). This CDR3 contains 17 residues. Trimming pared 7 bases from V and 2 bases from J, leaving 26 bases between. Germline values: CDR1 DFQATT, CDR2 SNEGSKA (reference sequence). Here the CDR3 DNA reads TGCAGTGGAGGAGGGCTAGTTTGGGGGGCACCGCAAGAGACCCAGTACTTC. Its translation: CSGGGLVWGAPQETQYF.

Remarks on this clonotype: A far more abundant clone sits one base away, making this likely a read error. CDR3 sequence: CASIRRQGMSSTDTQYF. DNA for the CDR3: TGTGCCAGCATCCGACGACAGGGGATGTCTAGCACAGATACGCAGTATTTT. The chain links TRBV7-2 to TRBJ2-3; 8 nucleotides line up with TRBD1. There are 17 residues in the CDR3. Germline assignment: CDR1 SGHTA and CDR2 FQGNSA. The trim removed 7 bases at V and 0 bases at J, leaving 12 bases unmatched.

This clonotype was counted at least ten times. The chain uses TRBV6-9 and TRBJ1-4; D not resolved. The CDR3 spans 15 residues. Germline V CDR1 and CDR2: MNHGY, SVAAGI. Trimming pared 3 bases from V and 5 bases from J, leaving 13 bases between. The DNA for the CDR3 is TGTGCCAGCAGTTACTTTCTCAGACTAAATGAAAAACTGTTTTTT. Translation: CASSYFLRLNEKLFF.

This clonotype was observed at least ten times. The chain links TRBV18 to TRBJ2-3; D possibly matches TRBD1 or TRBD2 (6 bases each). The CDR3 sequence is 14 residues long. The V and J ends lost 1 base and 6 bases respectively, with 11 bases between them. CDR1 and CDR2 (germline): KGHSH, LQKENI. The CDR3: CASSPLTGRDTQYF. DNA of the CDR3: TGTGCCAGCTCACCACTTACAGGGAGGGATACGCAGTATTTT.

This clonotype was found many times. The chain links TRBV6-1 to TRBJ2-2; tentatively, D is TRBD1 (6 bases). V was pared by 6 bases and J by 1 base, with 12 bases between. This CDR3 is 15 amino acids long. CDR1 and CDR2 from the germline V gene are MNHNS and SASEGT. CDR3 sequence reads: CASSPLTGNTGELFF. For the CDR3, the DNA is TGTGCCAGCAGCCCCCTGACAGGGAACACCGGGGAGCTGTTTTTT.

This clonotype has a count of ten or more. The chain uses TRBV7-2 and TRBJ2-3; 12 nucleotides align to TRBD2. V was clipped by 4 bases and J by 0 bases; unmatched bases: 5. The V gene's germline CDR1 is SGHTA and CDR2 FQGNSA. This CDR3 is 17 amino acids long. CDR3 amino acids: CASSSRTSGASTDTQYF. The CDR3 nucleotides are TGTGCCAGCAGCTCGAGGACTAGCGGGGCTAGCACAGATACGCAGTATTTT. The variable domain in full, completed from reference TRBV7-2 and TRBJ2-3, reads GAGVSQSPSNKVTEKGKDVELRCDPISGHTALYWYRQSLGQGLEFLIYFQGNSAPDKSGLPSDRFSAERTGGSVSTLTIQRTQQEDSAVYLCASSSRTSGASTDTQYFGPGTRLTVL.